These T cell receptor beta chains were read from a single sample in a study of circulating CD8 cells and anti-PD-1 response in melanoma. TCRdb independently ran MiXCR on the reads; one entry per CDR3 protein. The sample holds approximately 2,000 distinct CDR3 sequences, less than 9% seen once. The material was CD8+ T cells from PBMCs, obtained at baseline or after one month of anti-PD-1 therapy (not recorded which). The origin of the receptors is a human donor with melanoma. Both conserved end residues are part of each CDR3. Fields, in order: V gene, clone size, CDR3 protein. Clone size is not always given. Where it is, it says once, few, many or a class for expanded clones.

TRBV3-1 | medium-sized | CASSQGFGRLNTEAFF
TRBV28 | medium-sized | CASSQTGGSNSPLHF
TRBV4-3 | medium-sized | CASSPPGASAGGYTF
TRBV27 | medium-sized | CASSFGARPLHF
TRBV20-1 | few | CRYPGFAKNIQYF
TRBV28 | medium-sized | CASSFIGGRGGELFF
TRBV27 | medium-sized | CASSSAYEQYF
TRBV28 | - | CASSFSRRAFTDTQYF
TRBV19 | large | CASSPIEYYGYTF
TRBV27 | medium-sized | CASSPTHARGTGNTIYF
TRBV28 | medium-sized | CASSLGLGSGEKLFF
TRBV29-1 | medium-sized | CSVETEGEQYF
TRBV27 | medium-sized | CASSPIGGYNYGYTF
TRBV7-8 | medium-sized | CASSRGWGEYGEQFF
TRBV20-1 | few | CSARVGLAGSDTQYF
TRBV27 | medium-sized | CASSFMGTGQYAYTF
TRBV28 | medium-sized | CASSPYGALFDEQYF
TRBV27 | medium-sized | CASRRGADTQYF
TRBV28 | medium-sized | CASQGLASPNTGELFF
TRBV28 | - | CASSLAPEGRAFF
TRBV7-3 | medium-sized | CASSHGLAASTDTQYF
TRBV5-1 | medium-sized | CASSPGQGNYGYTF
TRBV7-3 | medium-sized | CASSFSTANTEAFF
TRBV20-1 | medium-sized | CSASSGGSEQYF
TRBV27 | medium-sized | CASSDSTYYNEQFF
TRBV29-1 | medium-sized | CSVDRRGQGYGYTF
TRBV19 | - | CASSMSVGTPSGANVLTF
TRBV28 | medium-sized | CASSYPTGGGVETQYF
TRBV4-2 | medium-sized | CASSQDQASGRTHYEQYF
TRBV27 | - | CATGTLAGGLGNIQYF
TRBV29-1 | medium-sized | CSVPGRQETQYF
TRBV23-1 | medium-sized | CASSHRPGQGNEQFF
TRBV24-1 | medium-sized | CATSLTDNEQFF
TRBV29-1 | medium-sized | CSVVADTQYF
TRBV27 | medium-sized | CASSLRVGGLRDEQFF
TRBV27 | - | CASSQDRTEAFF
TRBV9 | medium-sized | CASSVVANQETQYF
TRBV12-5 | medium-sized | CASGLGADTQYF
TRBV19 | medium-sized | CASTFATGGLSNQPQHF
TRBV6-5 | - | CASSYGSTGNTEAFF
TRBV20-1 | medium-sized | CSAREGYEQYF
TRBV7-6 | medium-sized | CASSSRAASQPQHF
TRBV19 | few | CASSMGQGGNQPQHF
TRBV28 | medium-sized | CASSSYRRSGNTIYF
TRBV7-2 | - | CASSSAGTASSYEQHF
TRBV24-1 | medium-sized | CATSGVQSGGSYEQYF
TRBV19 | medium-sized | CASFRNTEAFF
TRBV10-3 | - | CAIKDRGNTEAFF
TRBV27 | medium-sized | CASRGDTSYEQYF
TRBV27 | medium-sized | CASSLSSTYEQYF
TRBV2 | - | CASSSGWEQFF
TRBV6-5 | medium-sized | CASSYLGLAEYNEQFF
TRBV14 | - | CASSQRRGTGAYEQYF